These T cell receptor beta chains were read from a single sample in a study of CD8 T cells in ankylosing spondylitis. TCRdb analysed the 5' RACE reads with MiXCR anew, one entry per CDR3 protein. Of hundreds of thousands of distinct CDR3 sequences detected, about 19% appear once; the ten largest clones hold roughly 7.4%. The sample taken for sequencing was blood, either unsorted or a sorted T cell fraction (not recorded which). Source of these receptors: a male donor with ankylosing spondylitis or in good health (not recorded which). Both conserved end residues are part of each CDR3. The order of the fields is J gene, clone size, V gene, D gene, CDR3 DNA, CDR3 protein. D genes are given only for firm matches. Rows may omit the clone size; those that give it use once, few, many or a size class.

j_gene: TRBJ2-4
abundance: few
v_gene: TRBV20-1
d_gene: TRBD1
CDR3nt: TGCAGTGCTAGAGGGACAGGGAGGAACATTCAGTACTTC
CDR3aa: CSARGTGRNIQYF

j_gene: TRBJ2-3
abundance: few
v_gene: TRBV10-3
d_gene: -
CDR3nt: TGTGCCATCAGTGACCCAAAGGAGCAGGCTAGCACAGATACGCAGTATTTT
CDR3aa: CAISDPKEQASTDTQYF

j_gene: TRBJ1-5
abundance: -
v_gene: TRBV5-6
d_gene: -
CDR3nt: TGTGCCAGCAGCTTGGAGAGGTATAGCAATCAGCCCCAGCATTTT
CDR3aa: CASSLERYSNQPQHF

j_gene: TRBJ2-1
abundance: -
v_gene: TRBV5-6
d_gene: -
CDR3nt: TGTGCCAGCAGCTTGGGTGACCGACCATACAATGAGCAGTTCTTC
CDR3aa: CASSLGDRPYNEQFF

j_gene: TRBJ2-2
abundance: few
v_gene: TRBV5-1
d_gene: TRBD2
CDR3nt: TGCGCCAGCAGCTCTGGACTAGCGGGGGGGCAGACCACCGGGGAGCTGTTTTTT
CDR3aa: CASSSGLAGGQTTGELFF

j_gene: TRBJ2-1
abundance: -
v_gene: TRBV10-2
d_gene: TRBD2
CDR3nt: TGCGCCAGCAGTGCGACGGGACTAGCGAGGCCCAATGAGCAGTTCTTC
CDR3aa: CASSATGLARPNEQFF

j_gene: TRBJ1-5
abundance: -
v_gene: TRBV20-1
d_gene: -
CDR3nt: TGCAGTGCTAGAGTGGCCTCAGGAGGCAATCAGCCCCAGCATTTT
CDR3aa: CSARVASGGNQPQHF

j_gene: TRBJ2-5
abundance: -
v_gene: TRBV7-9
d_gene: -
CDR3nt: TGTGCCAGCAGCTCGTTTGTAGAGACCCAGTACTTC
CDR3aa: CASSSFVETQYF

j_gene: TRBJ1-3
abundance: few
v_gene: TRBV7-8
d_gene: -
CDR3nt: TGTGCCAGCAGCTTATTGGTTACTGGAAACACCATATATTTT
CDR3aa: CASSLLVTGNTIYF

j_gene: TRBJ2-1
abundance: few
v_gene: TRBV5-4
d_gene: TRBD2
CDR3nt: TGTGCCAGCAGCTTTGGTAGCGGGGGCAACAATGAGCAGTTCTTC
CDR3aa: CASSFGSGGNNEQFF

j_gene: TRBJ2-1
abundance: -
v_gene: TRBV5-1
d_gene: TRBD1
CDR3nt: TGCGCCAGCAGCCGGGACAGGGCCTACAATGACCAGTTCTTC
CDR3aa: CASSRDRAYNDQFF

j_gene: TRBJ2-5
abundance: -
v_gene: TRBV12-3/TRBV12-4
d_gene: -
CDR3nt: TGTGCCAGCAGGAGGGACAAATATCGGGAGACCCAGTACTTC
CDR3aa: CASRRDKYRETQYF

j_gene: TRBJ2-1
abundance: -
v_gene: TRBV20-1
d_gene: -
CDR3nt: TGCAGTGCTAGAGTAAGTGCAGCCGTCTCCTACAATGAGCAGTTCTTC
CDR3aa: CSARVSAAVSYNEQFF

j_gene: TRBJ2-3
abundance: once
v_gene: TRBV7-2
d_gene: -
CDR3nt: TGTGCCAGCAGCTTAGAATTCGGGATGAAAGATACGCAGTATTTT
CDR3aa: CASSLEFGMKDTQYF

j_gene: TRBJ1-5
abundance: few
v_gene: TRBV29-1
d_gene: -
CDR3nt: TGCAGCGTGGGATGGACAGTAGATCAGCCCCAGCATTTT
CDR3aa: CSVGWTVDQPQHF

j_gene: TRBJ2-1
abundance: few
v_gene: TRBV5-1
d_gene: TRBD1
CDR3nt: TGCGCCAGCAGCGGGACAGGGTCTTTGTCCTACAATGAGCAGTTCTTC
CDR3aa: CASSGTGSLSYNEQFF

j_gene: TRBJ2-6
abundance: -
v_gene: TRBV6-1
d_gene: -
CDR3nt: TGTGCCAGCAGCACAGGGTTCTCTGGGGCCAACGTCCTGACTTTC
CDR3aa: CASSTGFSGANVLTF

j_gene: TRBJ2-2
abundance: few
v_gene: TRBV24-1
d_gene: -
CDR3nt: TGTGCCACCAGTGATTTCACCGGGGAGCTGTTTTTT
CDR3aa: CATSDFTGELFF

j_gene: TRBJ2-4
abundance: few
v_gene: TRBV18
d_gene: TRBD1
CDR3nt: TGTGCCAGCACGACAGGGGATGGCATTCAGTACTTC
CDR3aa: CASTTGDGIQYF

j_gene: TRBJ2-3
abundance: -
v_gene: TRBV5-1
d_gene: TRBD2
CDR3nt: TGCGCCAGCAGCCGCTCGGTAGCGGGGTTTGGAGATACGCAGTATTTT
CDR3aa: CASSRSVAGFGDTQYF